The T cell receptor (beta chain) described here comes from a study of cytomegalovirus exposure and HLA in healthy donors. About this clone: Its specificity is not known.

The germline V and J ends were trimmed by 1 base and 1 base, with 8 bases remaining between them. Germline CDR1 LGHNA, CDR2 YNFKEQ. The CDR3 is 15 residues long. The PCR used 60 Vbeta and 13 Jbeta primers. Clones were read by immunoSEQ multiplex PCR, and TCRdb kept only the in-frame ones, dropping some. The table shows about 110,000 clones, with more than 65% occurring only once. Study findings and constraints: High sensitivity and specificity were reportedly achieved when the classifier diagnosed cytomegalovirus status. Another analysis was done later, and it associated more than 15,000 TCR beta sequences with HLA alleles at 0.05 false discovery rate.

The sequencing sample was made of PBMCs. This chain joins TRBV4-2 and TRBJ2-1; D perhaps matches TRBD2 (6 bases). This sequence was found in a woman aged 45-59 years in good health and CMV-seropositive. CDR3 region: CASSQVAGSYNEQFF. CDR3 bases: TGTGCCAGCAGCCAAGTGGCGGGATCCTACAATGAGCAGTTCTTC.